These 10 T cell receptor beta chains came from one sample sequenced in a study of T cells after yellow fever vaccination. TCRdb called the 5' RACE reads again in MiXCR, with one record for every CDR3 protein. The data contain around 50,000 distinct CDR3 sequences, more than 6% of them seen just once; the ten biggest clones take up less than 11%. This specimen consisted of PBMCs, either bulk or a sorted T-cell subset (CD4+, CD8+, memory, or dextramer-sorted; not recorded which), obtained 45 days after the yellow fever booster vaccination. The receptors were sampled from a man aged 25-45 years who received the YFV17D yellow fever vaccine.

This clonotype came up many times. This chain connects TRBV20-1 to TRBJ2-1; D gene uncertain. Germline CDR1 and CDR2: DFQATT and SNEGSKA (reference sequence). The CDR3 covers 15 residues. Trimming took off 0 bases at V and 0 bases at J, with 9 bases between the two ends. CDR3 residues: CSARDQLHSYNEQFF. CDR3 nucleotides: TGCAGTGCTAGAGACCAGCTACACTCCTACAATGAGCAGTTCTTC.

This clonotype is termed medium-sized. The chain recombines TRBV24-1 with TRBJ2-5; D is ambiguous. The germline CDR1 and CDR2 sequences are KGHDR and SFDVKD. The CDR3 sequence is 11 residues long. The V end was cut by 6 bases, the J end by 5 bases, with 6 bases between. This CDR3 is CATSSGETQYF. Here the CDR3 DNA reads TGTGCCACCAGTTCGGGTGAGACCCAGTACTTC.

The chain joins TRBV20-1 to TRBJ2-7, with D unclear. V was shortened by 4 bases and J by 0 bases, with 16 bases between the two germline ends. The CDR3 is 15 amino acids. Germline assignment: CDR1 DFQATT and CDR2 SNEGSKA (reference sequence). The CDR3 here is CSATPQRRSSYEQYF. The CDR3 nucleotides are TGCAGTGCTACCCCTCAGCGTAGGAGCTCCTACGAGCAGTACTTC.

This clonotype was observed at least ten times. V and J are TRBV29-1 and TRBJ2-3; the match to TRBD1 covers 10 bases. The CDR3 spans 16 residues. Trimming at V came to 6 bases and at J to 6 bases, leaving 15 bases not matched to a gene. CDR1 and CDR2 from the germline V gene are SQVTM and ANQGSEA. In nucleotides, the CDR3 is TGCAGCGTCCTAGGTGGACAGGGGGTCTCGCAGGATACGCAGTATTTT. Protein: CSVLGGQGVSQDTQYF.

This clonotype was seen repeatedly, ten times or more. This sequence joins TRBV18 and TRBJ2-4; a possible D gene is TRBD1 (6 bases). V was clipped by 6 bases and J by 0 bases, with 12 bases between them. CDR1 and CDR2 (germline): KGHSH, LQKENI. The CDR3 covers 15 residues. The CDR3 is CASSLGQLAKNIQYF. DNA for the CDR3: TGTGCCAGCTCCCTCGGACAGCTAGCCAAAAACATTCAGTACTTC.

This clonotype was seen many times. The chain recombines TRBV7-9 with TRBJ2-7; no reliable D call. The CDR3 covers 13 residues. The germline V and J ends were trimmed by 3 bases and 4 bases, with 10 bases remaining between them. Germline V gene data show CDR1 as SEHNR and CDR2 as FQNEAQ (reference sequence). The CDR3 nucleotides read TGTGCCAGCAGCTTCCGGGCGTCATACGAGCAGTACTTC. This codes for CASSFRASYEQYF.

This clonotype was counted between two and nine times. This rearrangement joins TRBV11-2 to TRBJ2-7; D is possibly TRBD2 (7 bases). Germline V gene data show CDR1 as SGHAT and CDR2 as FQNNGV. Trimming stripped 0 bases from V and 2 bases from J, with 23 bases between. CDR3 length: 19 residues. The CDR3 loop is CASSLDLEGGPGAPYEQYF. CDR3 DNA sequence: TGTGCCAGCAGCTTAGATCTGGAGGGGGGGCCGGGGGCCCCCTACGAGCAGTACTTC. The complete variable domain, with remaining parts taken from reference TRBV11-2 and TRBJ2-7, reads EAGVAQSPRYKIIEKRQSVAFWCNPISGHATLYWYQQILGQGPKLLIQFQNNGVVDDSQLPKDRFSAERLKGVDSTLKIQPAKLEDSAVYLCASSLDLEGGPGAPYEQYFGPGTRLTVT.

The rearrangement links TRBV20-1 to TRBJ2-7; 8 positions match TRBD2. CDR1 is DFQATT, CDR2 SNEGSKA, per germline (reference sequence). With 4 bases clipped from V and 3 bases from J, the junction kept 14 bases outside the gene matches. The CDR3 is 16 residues long. This CDR3 reads CSATGAPSGSFYEQYF. The DNA of the CDR3 is TGCAGTGCTACAGGGGCCCCCAGCGGGAGTTTCTACGAGCAGTACTTC.

The chain carries TRBV20-1 and TRBJ2-3, with D tentatively TRBD1 or TRBD2 (5 bases each). This CDR3 spans 15 amino acids. Germline lookup yields CDR1 DFQATT and CDR2 SNEGSKA (reference sequence). V gave up 2 bases and J gave up 5 bases, with 17 bases separating them. CDR3 residues: CSARPGTDVRDTQYF. The CDR3 DNA sequence: TGCAGTGCTAGACCCGGGACGGACGTTCGAGATACGCAGTATTTT.

J is TRBJ2-1 and V is TRBV11-2; D uncertain. The CDR3 spans 12 residues. Germline values: CDR1 SGHAT, CDR2 FQNNGV. V was trimmed by 1 base and J by 13 bases, leaving 11 bases between them. CDR3 residues: CASSLVSAYQFF. The CDR3 DNA follows: TGTGCCAGCAGCTTAGTATCGGCCTACCAGTTCTTC.